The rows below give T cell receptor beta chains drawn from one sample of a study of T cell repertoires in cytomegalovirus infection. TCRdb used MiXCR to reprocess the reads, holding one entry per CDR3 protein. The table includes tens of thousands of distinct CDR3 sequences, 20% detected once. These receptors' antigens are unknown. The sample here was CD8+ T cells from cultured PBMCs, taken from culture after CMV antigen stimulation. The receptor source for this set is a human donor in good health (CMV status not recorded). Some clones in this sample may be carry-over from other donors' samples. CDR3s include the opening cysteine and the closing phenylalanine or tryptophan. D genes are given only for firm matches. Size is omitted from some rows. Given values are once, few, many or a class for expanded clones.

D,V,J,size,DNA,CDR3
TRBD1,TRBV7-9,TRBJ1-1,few,TGTGCCAGCAGCTTATACGGGACAGGGAACACTGAAGCTTTCTTT,CASSLYGTGNTEAFF
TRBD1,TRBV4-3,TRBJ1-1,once,TGCGCCAGCAGCCGGCGGACAGGGGGCTCGACTGAAGCTTTCTTT,CASSRRTGGSTEAFF
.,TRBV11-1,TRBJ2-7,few,TGTGCCAGCAGCTTTCTCGCGGTCCCCTACGAGCAGTACTTC,CASSFLAVPYEQYF
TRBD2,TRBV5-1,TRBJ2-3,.,TGCGCCAGCAGCTGGACTAGCGGGGCAAACACAGATACGCAGTATTTT,CASSWTSGANTDTQYF
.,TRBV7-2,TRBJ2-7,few,TGTGCCAGCAGCTTATTGTCAGGGTGGAACTACGAGCAGTACTTC,CASSLLSGWNYEQYF
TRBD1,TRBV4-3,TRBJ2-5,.,TGCGCCAGCAGTCTTCGACAGGGAAGGGCAGAGACCCAGTACTTC,CASSLRQGRAETQYF
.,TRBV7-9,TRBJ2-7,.,TGTGCCAGCAGCTTCCCCTTGCGGGCGCAGTACTTC,CASSFPLRAQYF
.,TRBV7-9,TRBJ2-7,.,TGTGCCAGCAGCTTGGGTGCGGGCTACGAGCAGTACTTC,CASSLGAGYEQYF
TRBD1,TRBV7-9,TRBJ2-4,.,TGTGCCAGCAGCTTAGCCGGGGGACAGGGGGCTCTCTCACACTTAAACATTCAGTACTTC,CASSLAGGQGALSHLNIQYF
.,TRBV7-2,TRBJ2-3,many,TGTGCCAGCAGCTTAGAATTGCAGGGTGCCACAGATACGCAGTATTTT,CASSLELQGATDTQYF
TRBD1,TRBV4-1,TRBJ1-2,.,TGCGCCAGCAGCCAAGGCCGGGACAGACTAGGCTACACCTTC,CASSQGRDRLGYTF
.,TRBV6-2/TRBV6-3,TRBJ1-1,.,TGTGCCAGCAGCACCGGGAACACTGAAGCTTTCTTT,CASSTGNTEAFF
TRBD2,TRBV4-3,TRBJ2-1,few,TGCGCCAGCAGCCAAGATTGGACTAGGACTAGGGTTGAGCAGTTCTTC,CASSQDWTRTRVEQFF
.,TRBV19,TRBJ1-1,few,TGTGCCAGTAGTAACCCCCGCACTGAAGCTTTCTTT,CASSNPRTEAFF
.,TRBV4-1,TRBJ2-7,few,TGCGCCAGCAGCCAAGCGGGACCGGGTATACAGTACTTC,CASSQAGPGIQYF
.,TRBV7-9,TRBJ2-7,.,TGTGCCAGCAGCTCCCCCCTTGGCGGACTCCTGGACGAGCAGTACTTC,CASSSPLGGLLDEQYF
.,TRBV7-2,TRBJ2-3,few,TGTGCCAGCAGCGTACCGACAGATACGCAGTATTTT,CASSVPTDTQYF
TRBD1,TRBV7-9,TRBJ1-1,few,TGTGCCAGCAGCTTAGAGGGACAGGGGTACACTGAAGCTTTCTTT,CASSLEGQGYTEAFF
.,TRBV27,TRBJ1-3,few,TGTGCCAGCAGTTCTCGGGGCACCATATATTTT,CASSSRGTIYF
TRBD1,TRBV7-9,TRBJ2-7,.,TGTGCCAGCAGCCACGCACAGGGGGTCCCCTACGAGCAGTACTTC,CASSHAQGVPYEQYF
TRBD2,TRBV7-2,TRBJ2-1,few,TGTGCCAGCAGCTTAGACCTAGCGGGGGAGATAAGTGAGCAGTTCTTC,CASSLDLAGEISEQFF
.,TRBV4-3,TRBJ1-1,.,TGCGCCAGCAGCCCGGAGCTCCCCGGTCTCACTGAAGCTTTCTTT,CASSPELPGLTEAFF
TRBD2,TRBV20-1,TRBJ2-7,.,TGCAGTGCCCCTGGACTAGCATCTCCGTACGAGCAGTACTTC,CSAPGLASPYEQYF
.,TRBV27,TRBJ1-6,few,TGTGCCAGCAGTTCCCTGCACGGGAATTCACCCCTCCACTTT,CASSSLHGNSPLHF
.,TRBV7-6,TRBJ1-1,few,TGTGCCAGCAGCTTAGGCGCCACTGAAGCTTTCTTT,CASSLGATEAFF
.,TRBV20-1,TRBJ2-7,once,TGCAGTGCCGAACAGGGCTCCGAGCAGTACTTC,CSAEQGSEQYF
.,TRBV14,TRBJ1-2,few,TGTGCCAGCAGCCAAGTTGGTCGAGGAGGCGGCTACACCTTC,CASSQVGRGGGYTF
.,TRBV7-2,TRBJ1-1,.,TGTGCCAGCAGCCCGAGTCAGGGGAACACTGAAGCTTTCTTT,CASSPSQGNTEAFF
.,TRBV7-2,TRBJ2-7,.,TGTGCCAGCAGCGAGACGCGAAACTGGTTCTCCTACGAGCAGTACTTC,CASSETRNWFSYEQYF
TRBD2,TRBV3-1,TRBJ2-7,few,TGTGCCAGCAGCCCCCTGTCGGGGGGGCCTTTCGAGCAGTACTTC,CASSPLSGGPFEQYF
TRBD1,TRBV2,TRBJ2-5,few,TGTGCCAGCAGTGAATTTGGGACAGGAGGTGGGTTGGAGACCCAGTACTTC,CASSEFGTGGGLETQYF
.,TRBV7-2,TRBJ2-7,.,TGTGCCAGCTCCCCGGGGAGCCACGAGCAGTACTTC,CASSPGSHEQYF
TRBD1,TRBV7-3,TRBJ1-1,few,TGTGCCAGCAGCTCGACCCATACAGGGGACACTGAAGCTTTCTTT,CASSSTHTGDTEAFF
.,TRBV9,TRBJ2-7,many,TGTGCCAGCAGCGTAGGTGACAGGTGGGACTACGAGCAGTACTTC,CASSVGDRWDYEQYF
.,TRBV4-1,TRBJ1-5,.,TGCGCCAGCAGCCAAGAAGGCAGGGGAAATGATCAGCCCCAGCATTTT,CASSQEGRGNDQPQHF
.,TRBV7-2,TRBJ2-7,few,TGTGCCAGCAGCTTAAAGGAATACGAGCAGTACTTC,CASSLKEYEQYF
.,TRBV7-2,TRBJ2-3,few,TGTGCCAGCAGCTTAGAATTTCTTGAGGGGTTTTACACAGATACGCAGTATTTT,CASSLEFLEGFYTDTQYF